Following are 20 T cell receptor beta chains from one sample sequenced in a study of regulatory T cells in long-lasting Graves disease. Arm-PCR with iRepertoire HTBI primers amplified the CDR3 regions for these TCR beta libraries. TCRdb reprocessed the multiplex PCR reads with MiXCR, giving one entry per CDR3 protein. The repertoire has around 460,000 distinct CDR3 sequences, around 13% of them found once; the top ten carry approximately 17%. The time point: newly diagnosed GD, antithyroid drugs for less than 3 months. Making the TCR library involved RNA that had been extracted from PBMCs. This sample also belongs to another study, concerning T cells in Graves' hyperthyroidism and ophthalmopathy.

Sequencing was performed on peripheral blood mononuclear cells (PBMCs), taken at new diagnosis, from a patient treated with antithyroid drugs. The receptors derive from a woman between 50 and 59 years old with Graves disease.

This clonotype was counted a single time. The chain combines TRBV11-2 with TRBJ2-3, with 10 bases lining up with TRBD2. The germline V gene has CDR1 SGHAT and CDR2 FQNNGV. The CDR3 runs 17 residues. J lost 5 bases, V lost 1 base, and 9 bases had no gene match. The CDR3 region has the DNA TGTGCCAGCAGCTTAGCGATGCTAGCGGGAGCGGGAGATACGCAGTATTTT. Protein sequence: CASSLAMLAGAGDTQYF.

The chain links TRBV20-1 to TRBJ1-2; D may be TRBD1 (5 bases). Trimming removed 5 bases from V and 1 base from J, with 14 bases in between. The CDR3 contains 14 residues. The germline gives CDR1 DFQATT, CDR2 SNEGSKA (reference sequence). CDR3 in amino acids: CSARDAGLNYGYTF. The CDR3 DNA reads TGCAGTGCTCGGGATGCGGGGCTTAACTATGGCTACACCTTC.

The chain combines TRBV7-2 with TRBJ2-3; TRBD1 aligns across 7 bases. The assigned J gene may be wrong: the sequence end matches TRBJ2-5 better. CDR1 and CDR2 from the germline V gene are SGHTA and FQGNSA. CDR3 size: 16 residues. CDR3 loop: CASSLGWGRGPETQYF. DNA of the CDR3: TGTGCCAGCAGCTTAGGGTGGGGTAGGGGGCCAGAGACCCAGTACTTC.

This clonotype was seen a handful of times. The chain employs TRBV28 and TRBJ2-1; 11 bases fit TRBD2. V lost 6 bases to trimming and J lost 3 bases; unmatched junction nucleotides: 4. This CDR3 has 15 residues. Germline loops: CDR1 MDHEN, CDR2 SYDVKM. The CDR3 DNA sequence: TGTGCCAGCAGGGGGGGGACTAGCGGCTACAATGAGCAGTTCTTC. The encoded protein is CASRGGTSGYNEQFF. The complete variable domain, with remaining parts taken from reference TRBV28 and TRBJ2-1, reads DVKVTQSSRYLVKRTGEKVFLECVQDMDHENMFWYRQDPGLGLRLIYFSYDVKMKEKGDIPEGYSVSREKKERFSLILESASTNQTSMYLCASRGGTSGYNEQFFGPGTRLTVL.

Notes on this clonotype: This is likely an artifact of a read error, given a far larger clone one base away. The J gene is TRBJ2-3, the V gene TRBV5-6; 10 bases align to TRBD2. V was pared by 2 bases and J by 2 bases, with 2 bases of the junction left unmatched. The CDR3 has 15 amino acids. The germline gives CDR1 SGHDT, CDR2 YYEEEE. The CDR3 sequence is CASSFGLADTDTQYF. The CDR3 nucleotides are TGTGCCAGCAGCTTCGGACTAGCGGACACAGATACGCAGTATTTT.

This clonotype was observed at least ten times. The chain is built from TRBV27 and TRBJ2-3; D possibly matches TRBD1 or TRBD2 (5 bases each). Trimming left V 4 bases short and J 3 bases short, with 8 bases between. Germline-derived CDR1 and CDR2 are MNHEY and SMNVEV (reference sequence). The CDR3 consists of 13 residues. The CDR3: CASSWDETDTQYF. The CDR3 region has the DNA TGTGCCAGCAGTTGGGACGAAACAGATACGCAGTATTTT.

This clonotype was detected a few times. J is TRBJ1-4 and V is TRBV12-5; 7 bases are a match to TRBD1. Germline CDR1 reads LGHNT; CDR2 reads FRNRAP. This CDR3 region has 18 residues. V shed 3 bases, J shed 0 bases, and the junction held 10 bases outside the gene matches. The CDR3 protein is CASGLTYQGDATNEKLFF. The CDR3 nucleotides read TGTGCTAGTGGTTTAACATACCAGGGGGACGCAACTAATGAAAAACTGTTTTTT.

Concerning this clonotype itself: Being one base from a much bigger clone, this may be a read error. The chain carries TRBV6-1 and TRBJ1-5, with D hard to call. Germline V gene sequence: CDR1 MNHNS, CDR2 SASEGT. The CDR3 extends over 13 amino acids. The chain's CDR3 is CASRTFPNQPQRF. DNA of the CDR3: TGTGCCAGCAGGACATTTCCCAATCAGCCCCAGCGTTTT.

This clonotype was found many times. The chain carries TRBV6-1 and TRBJ2-2; D gene unclear. V lost 7 bases and J 2 bases, leaving 5 bases between the germline ends. This CDR3 region has 12 residues. Germline V gene lookup returns CDR1 MNHNS and CDR2 SASEGT. The CDR3 protein is CASTPNTGELFF. The CDR3 DNA sequence: TGTGCCAGCACACCTAACACCGGGGAGCTGTTTTTT.

This clonotype was observed many times. For the CDR3, the DNA is TGTGCCAGCAGACCGGGACAGGGGATGGACTATGGCTACACCTTC. Its translation is CASRPGQGMDYGYTF. The chain links TRBV7-2 to TRBJ1-2; TRBD1 matches 10 bases. V gave up 6 bases and J gave up 3 bases; unmatched junction bases: 7. CDR1 SGHTA and CDR2 FQGNSA come from the germline V gene. This CDR3 has 15 amino acids.

In its sample, this clonotype was seen a few times. This chain uses TRBV10-3 with TRBJ2-1; 10 bases are a match to TRBD2. This CDR3 is 19 amino acids long. V shed 4 bases, J shed 4 bases, and the junction held 16 bases outside the gene matches. Germline assignment: CDR1 ENHRY and CDR2 SYGVKD. For the CDR3, the DNA is TGTGCCATCAGTGCGGGGGGGGTTACAGGACTAGCGGAATACAATGAGCAGTTCTTC. It translates to CAISAGGVTGLAEYNEQFF.

The chain carries TRBV27 and TRBJ2-7, with 7 nucleotides matching TRBD1. Unmatched junction bases numbered 11, after V lost 6 bases and J lost 3 bases. The CDR3 totals 15 residues. From germline, CDR1 is MNHEY and CDR2 SMNVEV (reference sequence). CDR3 in amino acids: CASSYAGTAIYEQYF. In nucleotides, the CDR3 is TGTGCCAGCAGCTACGCCGGGACAGCGATCTACGAGCAGTACTTC.

Many counts were recorded for this clonotype. The chain has TRBV6-2 or TRBV6-3 and TRBJ2-1, with 9 nucleotides matching TRBD2. The CDR3 spans 16 residues. CDR1 and CDR2 (germline): MNHEY, SVGEGT. The ends lost 0 bases at V and 7 bases at J; junction bases unmatched: 7. This chain's CDR3 is CASSYSGGRADNEQFF. The DNA for the CDR3 is TGTGCCAGCAGTTACTCGGGCGGGAGGGCCGATAATGAGCAGTTCTTC.

The CDR3 nucleotides are TGTGCCAGCAGACAAGAGCGGGAGCAGTTCTTC. Translated, it gives CASRQEREQFF. The chain carries TRBV6-2 or TRBV6-3 and TRBJ2-1; the D gene is possibly TRBD2 (5 bases). The CDR3 sequence is 11 residues long. The ends were cut back, 6 bases at V and 10 bases at J, with 10 bases in the middle. Germline-derived CDR1 and CDR2 are MNHEY and SVGEGT.

This clonotype was detected ten times or more. The rearrangement joins TRBV20-1 to TRBJ1-5; 7 nucleotides align to TRBD1. The germline CDR1 and CDR2 sequences are DFQATT and SNEGSKA (reference sequence). CDR3 length: 14 amino acids. The V segment lost 5 bases and the J segment 2 bases; nucleotides outside the gene matches: 6. CDR3 coding DNA: TGCAGTGCTCGCGGGACAGAGGGCAATCAGCCCCAGCATTTT. Translation gives CSARGTEGNQPQHF.

The chain combines TRBV28 with TRBJ2-7; 7 nucleotides agree with TRBD2. The CDR3 runs 13 residues. V trimming: 8 bases; J trimming: 1 base; junction bases outside the gene matches: 5. Germline values: CDR1 MDHEN, CDR2 SYDVKM. The CDR3 loop reads CASSWGGSYEQYF. CDR3 sequence (DNA): TGTGCCAGCTCGTGGGGGGGGTCCTACGAGCAGTACTTC.

The chain recombines TRBV10-3 with TRBJ2-7; 8 bases align to TRBD1. Germline V gives CDR1 ENHRY, CDR2 SYGVKD. The V segment lost 5 bases and the J segment 3 bases; nucleotides outside the gene matches: 15. There are 17 residues in the CDR3. The CDR3 protein is CAISFPEGTGGDYEQYF. The CDR3 nucleotides are TGTGCCATCAGTTTCCCCGAGGGGACAGGTGGGGACTACGAGCAGTACTTC.

At least ten counts were recorded for this clonotype. CDR3 in DNA: TGTGCCACCAGTGATTTGGAAGGGGACGGGAACACCGGGGAGCTGTTTTTT. It specifies CATSDLEGDGNTGELFF. The chain combines TRBV24-1 with TRBJ2-2; D tentatively fits TRBD1 or TRBD2 (5 bases each). CDR1 is KGHDR, CDR2 SFDVKD, per germline. The length of the CDR3 is 17 residues. V was clipped by 0 bases and J by 1 base, with 11 bases between them.

This clonotype was picked up many times. The chain links TRBV27 to TRBJ2-7; 7 bases are a match to TRBD2. The germline V gene encodes CDR1 MNHEY and CDR2 SMNVEV (reference sequence). The CDR3 runs 15 residues. After removal of 6 bases from V and 4 bases from J, the junction contained 12 bases not matched to a gene. The CDR3 here is CASSQFPAGVYEQYF. The CDR3 DNA is TGTGCCAGCAGCCAATTTCCGGCGGGAGTATACGAGCAGTACTTC.

In this sample, this clonotype turned up a few times. V gene TRBV19 combines with J gene TRBJ1-5, with 10 bases matching TRBD1. The V segment lost 6 bases and the J segment 2 bases; nucleotides outside the gene matches: 4. This CDR3 has 15 residues. Looked up from germline, CDR1 is LNHDA and CDR2 is SQIVND (reference sequence). As DNA, the CDR3 is TGTGCCAGTAGGGGGGACAGGGGAGGCAATCAGCCCCAGCATTTT. It is translated as CASRGDRGGNQPQHF.